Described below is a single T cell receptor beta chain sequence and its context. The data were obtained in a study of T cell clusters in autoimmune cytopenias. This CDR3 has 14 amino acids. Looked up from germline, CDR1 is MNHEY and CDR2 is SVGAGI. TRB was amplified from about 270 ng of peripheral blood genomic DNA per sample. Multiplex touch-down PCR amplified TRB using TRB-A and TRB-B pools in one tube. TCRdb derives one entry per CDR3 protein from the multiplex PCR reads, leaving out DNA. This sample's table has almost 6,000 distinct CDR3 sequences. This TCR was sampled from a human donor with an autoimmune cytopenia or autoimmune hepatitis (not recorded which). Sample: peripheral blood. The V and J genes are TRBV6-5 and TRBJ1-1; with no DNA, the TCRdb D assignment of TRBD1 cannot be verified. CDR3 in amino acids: CASSYFTGNTEAFF.